This T cell receptor beta chain was recovered during a study of blood T cells in healthy people across ages. Study-level points and caveats: When set beside aged donors, long-lived donors presented more naive CD4+ cells and higher diversity.

With a J-beta primer mix and a sample-barcoded 5' primer, a second PCR ran about 7 to 11 cycles. TCRdb processed the 5' RACE reads anew with MiXCR; each CDR3 protein has one entry. The sample holds about 1.5 million distinct CDR3 sequences, approximately 42% seen once. Concerning this clonotype itself: The target antigen is unknown.

V was clipped by 3 bases and J by 6 bases; unmatched bases: 2. The germline CDR1 and CDR2 sequences are LGHDT and YNNKEL (reference sequence). The CDR3 has 13 residues. The specimen was blood. The V call is TRBV3-1, the J call TRBJ1-2; TRBD1 agrees at 9 bases. This clonotype was obtained from a woman between 18 and 30 years old in good health. This CDR3 reads CASSHRQGDGYTF. The CDR3 DNA reads TGTGCCAGCAGCCACAGACAGGGGGATGGCTACACCTTC.